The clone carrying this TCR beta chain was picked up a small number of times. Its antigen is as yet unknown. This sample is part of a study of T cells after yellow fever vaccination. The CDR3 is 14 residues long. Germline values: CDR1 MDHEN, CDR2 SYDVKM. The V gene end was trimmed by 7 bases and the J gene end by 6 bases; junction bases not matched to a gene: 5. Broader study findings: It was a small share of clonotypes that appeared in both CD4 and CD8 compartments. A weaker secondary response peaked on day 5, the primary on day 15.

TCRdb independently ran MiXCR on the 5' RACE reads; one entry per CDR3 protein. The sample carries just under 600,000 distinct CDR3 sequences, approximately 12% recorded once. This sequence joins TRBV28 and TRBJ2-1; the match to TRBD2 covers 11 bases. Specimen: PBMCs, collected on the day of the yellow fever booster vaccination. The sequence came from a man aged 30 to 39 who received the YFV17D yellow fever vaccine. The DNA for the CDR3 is TGTGCCAGCACCATAGCGGGGGGGACCAATGAGCAGTTCTTC. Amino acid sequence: CASTIAGGTNEQFF.